This is a list of T cell receptor beta chains from one sample in a study of post-analysis software for immune sequencing data. MiXCR, run by TCRdb on the PCR reads, gives a single entry per CDR3 protein. The sample lists hundreds of thousands of distinct CDR3 sequences; 30% were seen once. Sequencing was carried out using blood. The receptors derive from a girl between 10 and 17 years old with multiple sclerosis. The CDR3 runs from the conserved cysteine through the conserved F or W.

V	J	CDR3
TRBV28	TRBJ2-4	CASSLSRKNIQYF
TRBV3-1	TRBJ2-1	CASSQDGGWPLGEQFF
TRBV11-2	TRBJ2-1	CASSLVGTGFKNEQFF
TRBV5-6	TRBJ2-7	CASGKAAALPPAYEQYF
TRBV5-1	TRBJ2-7	CASSGNNEQYF
TRBV28	-	CASSSGPGGETQYF
TRBV25-1	TRBJ2-3	CASSGRTSGVTDTQYF
TRBV24-1	TRBJ1-2	CATSDPQRGAYGYTF
TRBV5-5	TRBJ2-7	CASRARGDSYEQYF
TRBV6-5	TRBJ2-2	CASSTHSGGVSNGELFF
TRBV5-6	TRBJ2-7	CASSLHQGVYEQYF
TRBV6-5	TRBJ1-2	CASTPRPRYGYTF
TRBV14	TRBJ2-7	CASSQGRRPYEQYF
TRBV5-1	TRBJ2-7	CASQGRTYEQYF
TRBV2	TRBJ1-2	CARNNNDRHGYTF
TRBV7-2	TRBJ1-1	CASSLGRDRGNTEAFF
TRBV20-1	TRBJ1-5	CSAGGWGQPQHF
TRBV20-1	TRBJ2-3	CSAPQRVGGADTQYF
TRBV5-1	TRBJ1-2	CASSLVLTGLAGGYTF
TRBV27	TRBJ2-1	CASRVGTSSYNEQFF
TRBV5-1	TRBJ1-6	CASSLGGQGHSPLHF
TRBV4-1	TRBJ2-7	CASLWQYF
TRBV29-1	TRBJ2-1	CSAQERGEQFF
TRBV4-3	TRBJ2-1	CASSQEGQGPYNEQFF
TRBV5-1	TRBJ2-1	CASSLAERGWVDEQFF
TRBV5-1	TRBJ1-1	CASSITGPGITEAFF
TRBV29-1	TRBJ2-3	CSPRGALTDTQYF
TRBV3-1	TRBJ1-5	CASSQEARQGYNQPQHF
TRBV5-6	TRBJ2-7	CASSLYGNAGEQYF
TRBV24-1	TRBJ2-1	CATSDLDGTAREQFF
TRBV7-2	TRBJ2-3	CASRVAGVPDTQYF
TRBV29-1	TRBJ2-5	CSGGTVGETQYF
TRBV6-5	-	CASSYSETGRTQYF
TRBV20-1	TRBJ1-4	CSALAWGEEEKLFF
TRBV7-2	TRBJ2-1	CASSLKGTHRSYNEQFF
TRBV7-9	TRBJ2-1	CASSLVGRNNEQFF
TRBV5-1	TRBJ2-5	CASSLAGMLPDRARYF
TRBV3-1	TRBJ1-2	CASSQDPRGSQPYGYTF
TRBV15	TRBJ2-1	CATSRDAGPGGEQFF
TRBV20-1	TRBJ2-1	CSAGGLESYNEQFF
TRBV7-2	TRBJ2-1	CASSLGGTVSSGFFF
TRBV7-2	TRBJ2-1	CAGSFMAALYNEQFF
TRBV20-1	TRBJ2-5	CSARAGGGRETQYF
TRBV6-4	TRBJ2-2	CASRDGNTGELFF
TRBV28	TRBJ2-7	CASNQGSYEQYF
TRBV7-9	TRBJ1-1	CASSSETVLNTEAFF
TRBV10-3	TRBJ2-7	CAISEYRGYEQYF
TRBV5-1	TRBJ2-5	CASSWGGSVQETQYF
TRBV6-5	TRBJ1-5	CGSSYSRDREPQHF
TRBV2	TRBJ1-6	CASSDNPDPGSPLHF